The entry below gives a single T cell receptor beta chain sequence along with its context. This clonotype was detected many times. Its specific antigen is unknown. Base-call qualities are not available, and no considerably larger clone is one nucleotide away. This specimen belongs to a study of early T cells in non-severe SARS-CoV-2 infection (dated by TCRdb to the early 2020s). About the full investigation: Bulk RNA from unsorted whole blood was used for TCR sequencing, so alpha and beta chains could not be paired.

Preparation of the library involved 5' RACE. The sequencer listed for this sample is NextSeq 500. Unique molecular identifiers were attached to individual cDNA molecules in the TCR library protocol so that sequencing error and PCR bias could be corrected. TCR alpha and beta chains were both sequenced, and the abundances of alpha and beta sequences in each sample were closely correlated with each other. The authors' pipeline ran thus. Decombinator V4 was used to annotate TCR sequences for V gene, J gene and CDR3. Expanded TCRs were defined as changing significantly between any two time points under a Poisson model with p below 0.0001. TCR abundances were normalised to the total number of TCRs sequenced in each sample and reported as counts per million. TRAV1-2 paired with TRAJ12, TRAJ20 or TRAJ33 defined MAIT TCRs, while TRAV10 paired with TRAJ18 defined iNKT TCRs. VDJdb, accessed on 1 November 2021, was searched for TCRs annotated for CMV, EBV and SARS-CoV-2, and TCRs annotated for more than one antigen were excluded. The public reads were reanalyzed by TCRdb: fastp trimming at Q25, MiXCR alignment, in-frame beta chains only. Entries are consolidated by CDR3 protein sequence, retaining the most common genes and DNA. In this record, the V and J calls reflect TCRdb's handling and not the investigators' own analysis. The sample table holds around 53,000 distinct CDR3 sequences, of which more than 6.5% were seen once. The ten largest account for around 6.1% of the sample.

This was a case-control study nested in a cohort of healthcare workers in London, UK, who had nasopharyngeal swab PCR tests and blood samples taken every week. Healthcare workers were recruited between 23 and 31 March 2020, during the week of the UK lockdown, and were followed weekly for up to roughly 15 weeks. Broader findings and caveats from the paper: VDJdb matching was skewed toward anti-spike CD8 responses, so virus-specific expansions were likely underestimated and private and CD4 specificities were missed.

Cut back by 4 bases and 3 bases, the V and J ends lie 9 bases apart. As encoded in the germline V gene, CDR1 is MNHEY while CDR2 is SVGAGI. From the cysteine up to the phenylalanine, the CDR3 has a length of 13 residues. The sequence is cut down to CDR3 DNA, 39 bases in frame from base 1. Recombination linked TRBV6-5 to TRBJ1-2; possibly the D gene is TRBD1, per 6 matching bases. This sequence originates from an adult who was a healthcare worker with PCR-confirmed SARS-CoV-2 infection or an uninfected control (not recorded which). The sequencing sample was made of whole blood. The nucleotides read TGTGCCAGCAGTTTTCGGACAGACTATGGCTACACCTTC. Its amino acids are CASSFRTDYGYTF.